What follows describes a single T cell receptor beta chain. This sample is part of a study of T cell repertoires in cytomegalovirus infection. Study-wide context: Public signatures in TCR beta pointed to CMV infection and matching HLA type.

This CDR3 has 14 residues. Unmatched junction bases numbered 10, after V lost 9 bases and J lost 5 bases. Germline V gene sequence: CDR1 ENHRY, CDR2 SYGVKD. TCRdb analysed the reads with MiXCR anew, one entry per CDR3 protein. Found here are approximately 490,000 distinct CDR3 sequences, approximately 10% of them singletons; the top ten hold around 9.6%. The sequence derives from a human donor in good health (CMV status not recorded). Some clones in this sample may be carry-over from other donors' samples. Sequencing input: PBMCs. The chain is built from TRBV10-3 and TRBJ2-1; 7 bases are a match to TRBD2. CDR3 coding DNA: TGTGCCATTGCCCCGTGGGCGGGAGACAATGAGCAGTTCTTC. The encoded protein is CAIAPWAGDNEQFF.